These T cell receptor beta chains were read from a single sample in a study of blood T cell repertoires in COVID-19. The data were produced by immunoSEQ multiplex PCR, yet TCRdb's version contains in-frame clones alone and is incomplete. The repertoire includes approximately 33,000 clones, over 65% of them detected once, and about a sixth sits in the top ten. Sequencing input: peripheral blood. Every receptor here comes from a man between 65 and 79 years old with acute or convalescent COVID-19. Both conserved end residues are part of each CDR3. The D gene is left open where the match is weak. Only some rows state a clone size, as once, few, many or a class for expanded clones.

J gene: TRBJ2-7; D gene: TRBD2; V gene: TRBV29-1; clone size: -; CDR3 protein: CSVSGTSDSYEQYF; CDR3 DNA: TGCAGCGTATCCGGGACTAGCGATAGCTACGAGCAGTACTTC
J gene: TRBJ2-3; D gene: TRBD2; V gene: TRBV2; clone size: -; CDR3 protein: CASSDLELAGTPSTDTQYF; CDR3 DNA: TGTGCCAGCAGTGATCTTGAACTAGCGGGTACCCCTAGCACAGATACGCAGTATTTT
J gene: TRBJ2-7; D gene: TRBD1; V gene: TRBV7-9; clone size: medium-sized; CDR3 protein: CASSYEDRGVYEQYF; CDR3 DNA: TGTGCCAGCAGCTACGAGGACAGGGGAGTATACGAGCAGTACTTC
J gene: TRBJ1-1; D gene: -; V gene: TRBV4-1; clone size: -; CDR3 protein: CASSRGVTEAFF; CDR3 DNA: TGCGCCAGCAGCCGGGGGGTCACTGAAGCTTTCTTT
J gene: TRBJ2-1; D gene: -; V gene: TRBV25-1; clone size: -; CDR3 protein: CASRAVTGSYNEQFF; CDR3 DNA: TGTGCCAGCAGGGCAGTGACAGGCTCCTACAATGAGCAGTTCTTC
J gene: TRBJ2-3; D gene: TRBD2; V gene: TRBV9; clone size: -; CDR3 protein: CASSDIAGHYTDTQYF; CDR3 DNA: TGTGCCAGCTCGGATATAGCGGGTCATTACACAGATACGCAGTATTTT
J gene: TRBJ1-1; D gene: -; V gene: TRBV7-2; clone size: -; CDR3 protein: CASLMVGTAATEAFF; CDR3 DNA: TGTGCCAGCCTCATGGTCGGCACGGCGGCGACTGAAGCTTTCTTT
J gene: TRBJ1-6; D gene: -; V gene: TRBV7-9; clone size: -; CDR3 protein: CASSLGDRTGSPLHF; CDR3 DNA: TGTGCCAGCAGCTTAGGAGACAGGACGGGTTCACCCCTCCACTTT
J gene: TRBJ2-7; D gene: -; V gene: TRBV29-1; clone size: -; CDR3 protein: CSVARGYEQYF; CDR3 DNA: TGCAGCGTGGCCCGGGGCTACGAGCAGTACTTC
J gene: TRBJ2-5; D gene: -; V gene: TRBV11-3; clone size: -; CDR3 protein: CASSFQGTETQYF; CDR3 DNA: TGTGCCAGCAGCTTTCAGGGAACGGAGACCCAGTACTTC
J gene: TRBJ2-2; D gene: TRBD1; V gene: TRBV4-3; clone size: -; CDR3 protein: CASSQESRDRGFGELFF; CDR3 DNA: TGCGCCAGCAGCCAAGAGTCCAGGGACAGGGGGTTCGGGGAGCTGTTTTTT
J gene: TRBJ2-7; D gene: TRBD1; V gene: TRBV29-1; clone size: few; CDR3 protein: CSVGTGGEQYF; CDR3 DNA: TGCAGCGTTGGGACAGGGGGCGAGCAGTACTTC
J gene: TRBJ2-5; D gene: TRBD1; V gene: TRBV7-8; clone size: -; CDR3 protein: CASSLGGQVVTQYF; CDR3 DNA: TGTGCCAGCAGCTTAGGGGGACAGGTCGTAACCCAGTACTTC
J gene: TRBJ2-5; D gene: TRBD2; V gene: TRBV2; clone size: -; CDR3 protein: CASSANLAGETQYF; CDR3 DNA: TGTGCCAGCAGTGCAAATCTAGCGGGAGAGACCCAGTACTTC
J gene: TRBJ2-7; D gene: -; V gene: TRBV11-2; clone size: -; CDR3 protein: CASSLSRGYEQYF; CDR3 DNA: TGTGCCAGCAGTCTTTCTAGGGGGTACGAGCAGTACTTC
J gene: TRBJ2-7; D gene: TRBD2; V gene: TRBV10-2; clone size: -; CDR3 protein: CASSEKTGTSESYEQYF; CDR3 DNA: TGCGCCAGCAGTGAAAAAACCGGGACTAGCGAGTCCTACGAGCAGTACTTC
J gene: TRBJ2-7; D gene: TRBD2; V gene: TRBV11-2; clone size: -; CDR3 protein: CASSPRTSGRSYEQYF; CDR3 DNA: TGTGCCAGCAGCCCGCGGACTAGCGGGAGATCCTACGAGCAGTACTTC
J gene: TRBJ1-4; D gene: -; V gene: TRBV5-1; clone size: -; CDR3 protein: CASSTGQSNEKLFF; CDR3 DNA: TGCGCCAGCAGCACGGGACAAAGTAATGAAAAACTGTTTTTT
J gene: TRBJ1-5; D gene: -; V gene: TRBV7-9; clone size: -; CDR3 protein: CASSLGQYNQPQHF; CDR3 DNA: TGTGCCAGCAGCTTAGGGCAGTACAATCAGCCCCAGCATTTT
J gene: TRBJ1-4; D gene: TRBD1; V gene: TRBV7-2; clone size: -; CDR3 protein: CASNNRGANEKLFF; CDR3 DNA: TGTGCCAGCAACAACAGGGGCGCTAATGAAAAACTGTTTTTT
J gene: TRBJ2-5; D gene: TRBD1; V gene: TRBV30; clone size: once; CDR3 protein: CAWTTGGKETQYF; CDR3 DNA: TGTGCCTGGACCACAGGGGGCAAAGAGACCCAGTACTTC
J gene: TRBJ2-2; D gene: -; V gene: TRBV7-2; clone size: -; CDR3 protein: CASGGTPGPGELFF; CDR3 DNA: TGTGCATCCGGCGGGACTCCCGGGCCCGGGGAGCTGTTTTTT
J gene: TRBJ2-1; D gene: -; V gene: TRBV15; clone size: -; CDR3 protein: CATSRERAGQTYNEQFF; CDR3 DNA: TGTGCCACCAGCAGAGAGAGAGCGGGCCAAACCTACAATGAGCAGTTCTTC
J gene: TRBJ2-3; D gene: TRBD2; V gene: TRBV6-2/TRBV6-3; clone size: -; CDR3 protein: CASSFQPGTSSTDTQYF; CDR3 DNA: TGTGCCAGCAGCTTCCAACCCGGGACTAGCAGCACAGATACGCAGTATTTT
J gene: TRBJ1-5; D gene: -; V gene: TRBV9; clone size: -; CDR3 protein: CASSSGAGDSNQPQHF; CDR3 DNA: TGTGCCAGCAGCTCAGGGGCCGGGGATAGCAATCAGCCCCAGCATTTT
J gene: TRBJ2-1; D gene: -; V gene: TRBV11-2; clone size: -; CDR3 protein: CASSLEFPRQTYNEQFF; CDR3 DNA: TGTGCCAGCAGCTTAGAGTTTCCGCGGCAGACCTACAATGAGCAGTTCTTC
J gene: TRBJ2-7; D gene: -; V gene: TRBV11-2; clone size: -; CDR3 protein: CASSLAGQTYEQYF; CDR3 DNA: TGTGCCAGCAGCTTAGCAGGCCAGACATACGAGCAGTACTTC
J gene: TRBJ1-1; D gene: -; V gene: TRBV18; clone size: few; CDR3 protein: CASSPHRHTEAFF; CDR3 DNA: TGTGCCAGCTCACCTCACAGGCACACTGAAGCTTTCTTT
J gene: TRBJ2-1; D gene: -; V gene: TRBV4-1; clone size: few; CDR3 protein: CASSHPGTGYNEQFF; CDR3 DNA: TGCGCCAGCAGCCACCCCGGGACTGGCTACAATGAGCAGTTCTTC
J gene: TRBJ2-7; D gene: TRBD2; V gene: TRBV5-1; clone size: -; CDR3 protein: CASSRTSGSSYEQYF; CDR3 DNA: TGCGCCAGCAGCAGGACTAGCGGGAGCTCCTACGAGCAGTACTTC
J gene: TRBJ2-7; D gene: -; V gene: TRBV7-2; clone size: -; CDR3 protein: CASSTYVPPYEQYF; CDR3 DNA: TGTGCCAGCAGCACTTACGTACCACCCTACGAGCAGTACTTC
J gene: TRBJ2-7; D gene: -; V gene: TRBV2; clone size: -; CDR3 protein: CASTIKPPPHEQYF; CDR3 DNA: TGTGCCAGCACCATCAAGCCCCCCCCTCACGAGCAGTACTTC
J gene: TRBJ2-3; D gene: TRBD2; V gene: TRBV5-6; clone size: -; CDR3 protein: CASSLAVTSGDTQYF; CDR3 DNA: TGTGCCAGCAGCTTGGCTGTTACTAGCGGGGATACGCAGTATTTT
J gene: TRBJ2-7; D gene: TRBD1; V gene: TRBV19; clone size: -; CDR3 protein: CASTGQGEYEQYF; CDR3 DNA: TGTGCCAGTACAGGACAGGGGGAATACGAGCAGTACTTC
J gene: TRBJ1-4; D gene: TRBD1; V gene: TRBV7-8; clone size: -; CDR3 protein: CASTPGGYEKLFF; CDR3 DNA: TGTGCCAGCACTCCAGGGGGCTATGAAAAACTGTTTTTT
J gene: TRBJ2-3; D gene: TRBD1; V gene: TRBV10-3; clone size: -; CDR3 protein: CAISRTGGTDTQYF; CDR3 DNA: TGTGCCATCAGCAGGACAGGGGGGACAGATACGCAGTATTTT
J gene: TRBJ2-1; D gene: -; V gene: TRBV5-1; clone size: -; CDR3 protein: CASSLGPLNEQFF; CDR3 DNA: TGCGCCAGCAGCTTGGGGCCGCTCAATGAGCAGTTCTTC
J gene: TRBJ2-5; D gene: TRBD1; V gene: TRBV7-2; clone size: -; CDR3 protein: CASRDRGPKETQYF; CDR3 DNA: TGTGCCAGCAGGGACAGGGGGCCCAAAGAGACCCAGTACTTC
J gene: TRBJ2-7; D gene: -; V gene: TRBV28; clone size: -; CDR3 protein: CASRKTNRYEQYF; CDR3 DNA: TGTGCCAGCAGGAAGACAAATAGGTACGAGCAGTACTTC
J gene: TRBJ1-5; D gene: TRBD1; V gene: TRBV2; clone size: -; CDR3 protein: CASSGPKDRNQPQHF; CDR3 DNA: TGTGCCAGCAGTGGGCCGAAGGACAGGAATCAGCCCCAGCATTTT
J gene: TRBJ1-2; D gene: -; V gene: TRBV7-2; clone size: -; CDR3 protein: CASSLDSYEGYTF; CDR3 DNA: TGTGCCAGCAGCTTGGACAGTTATGAAGGCTACACCTTC
J gene: TRBJ1-5; D gene: -; V gene: TRBV6-1; clone size: few; CDR3 protein: CASSEDATGRPQHF; CDR3 DNA: TGTGCCAGCAGTGAAGATGCGACAGGTCGGCCCCAGCATTTT
J gene: TRBJ2-3; D gene: TRBD2; V gene: TRBV7-9; clone size: -; CDR3 protein: CASSATSGGKDF; CDR3 DNA: TGTGCCAGCAGCGCGACTAGCGGGGGCAAGGATTTT
J gene: TRBJ1-5; D gene: TRBD1; V gene: TRBV28; clone size: -; CDR3 protein: CASKPGQGSQPQHF; CDR3 DNA: TGTGCCAGCAAGCCGGGACAGGGGTCTCAGCCCCAGCATTTT
J gene: TRBJ1-6; D gene: -; V gene: TRBV6-1; clone size: few; CDR3 protein: CASSENRLWQRYNSPLHF; CDR3 DNA: TGTGCCAGCAGTGAAAATCGTCTCTGGCAGCGCTATAATTCACCCCTCCACTTT
J gene: TRBJ1-6; D gene: TRBD1; V gene: TRBV5-6; clone size: -; CDR3 protein: CASSSTGGYSPLHF; CDR3 DNA: TGTGCCAGCAGCTCGACAGGGGGATATTCACCCCTCCACTTT
J gene: TRBJ1-5; D gene: -; V gene: TRBV5-5; clone size: once; CDR3 protein: CASSAGGNQPQHF; CDR3 DNA: TGTGCCAGCAGCGCGGGGGGGAATCAGCCCCAGCATTTT
J gene: TRBJ2-1; D gene: TRBD2; V gene: TRBV7-8; clone size: -; CDR3 protein: CASSPGLAGVGEQFF; CDR3 DNA: TGTGCCAGCAGCCCAGGACTAGCGGGAGTAGGGGAGCAGTTCTTC
J gene: TRBJ1-2; D gene: -; V gene: TRBV7-2; clone size: once; CDR3 protein: CASSLSSGLNNYGYTF; CDR3 DNA: TGTGCCAGCAGCCTATCCAGCGGTTTGAATAACTATGGCTACACCTTC
J gene: TRBJ2-5; D gene: TRBD1; V gene: TRBV2; clone size: -; CDR3 protein: CASSPDRGVMQTQYF; CDR3 DNA: TGTGCCAGCAGTCCTGACAGGGGAGTGATGCAGACCCAGTACTTC
J gene: TRBJ1-1; D gene: TRBD1; V gene: TRBV7-2; clone size: -; CDR3 protein: CASSLRTGGTEAFF; CDR3 DNA: TGTGCCAGCAGCTTGAGGACAGGGGGCACTGAAGCTTTCTTT
J gene: TRBJ2-5; D gene: -; V gene: TRBV27; clone size: -; CDR3 protein: CASSSGSWEVESQYF; CDR3 DNA: TGTGCCAGCAGTTCGGGCAGCTGGGAGGTCGAGTCCCAGTACTTC
J gene: TRBJ1-2; D gene: TRBD1; V gene: TRBV7-2; clone size: -; CDR3 protein: CASSLGQGRSLTF; CDR3 DNA: TGTGCCAGCAGCCTGGGACAGGGGCGTTCTTTGACCTTC
J gene: TRBJ2-3; D gene: TRBD1; V gene: TRBV7-2; clone size: -; CDR3 protein: CASSFMGPDRGIDTQYF; CDR3 DNA: TGTGCCAGCAGCTTTATGGGGCCGGACAGGGGTATCGATACGCAGTATTTT
J gene: TRBJ2-5; D gene: TRBD2; V gene: TRBV7-8; clone size: -; CDR3 protein: CASSLAGLEETQYF; CDR3 DNA: TGTGCCAGCAGCCTCGCCGGACTAGAAGAGACCCAGTACTTC
J gene: TRBJ1-2; D gene: TRBD1; V gene: TRBV28; clone size: once; CDR3 protein: CASSFRDRLFYGYTF; CDR3 DNA: TGTGCCAGCAGTTTCCGGGACAGGCTCTTCTATGGCTACACCTTC